The clone carrying this TCR beta chain was observed a few times. Unique molecular identifiers were used in preparing the TCRbeta library. TCRdb analysed the PCR reads with MiXCR anew, one entry per CDR3 protein. The table lists around 380,000 distinct CDR3 sequences, about a tenth of them singletons. The germline V gene has CDR1 MDHEN and CDR2 SYDVKM. J was trimmed by 2 bases and V by 7 bases; bases with no gene match: 6. The CDR3 has 14 residues. The entry originates in a study of T-cell reconstitution after alpha-beta-depleted transplantation in children. V is TRBV28 and J is TRBJ1-2; 8 positions match TRBD1. This TCR was recovered from a human donor who donated a stem cell graft to a child with acute myeloid leukemia. Here the sequenced sample was PBMCs from the stem cell graft donor, taken from the stem cell graft. The DNA of the CDR3 is TGTGCCAGCACCCCAGGGGGCCCAAACTATGGCTACACCTTC. Translating gives CASTPGGPNYGYTF.